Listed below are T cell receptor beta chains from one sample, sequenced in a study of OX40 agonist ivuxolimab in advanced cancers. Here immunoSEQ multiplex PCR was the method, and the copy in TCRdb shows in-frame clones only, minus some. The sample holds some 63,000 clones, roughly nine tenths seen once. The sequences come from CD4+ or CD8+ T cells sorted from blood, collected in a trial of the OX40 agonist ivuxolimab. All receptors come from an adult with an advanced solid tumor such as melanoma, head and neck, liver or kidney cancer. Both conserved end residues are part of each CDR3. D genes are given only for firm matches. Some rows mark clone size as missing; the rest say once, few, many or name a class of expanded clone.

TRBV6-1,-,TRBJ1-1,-,CASSEARPEAFF,TGTGCCAGCAGTGAAGCGCGGCCGGAAGCTTTCTTT
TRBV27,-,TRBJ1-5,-,CASKGSNQPQHF,TGTGCCAGTAAGGGGAGCAATCAGCCCCAGCATTTT
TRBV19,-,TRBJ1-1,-,CASSPQELNTEAFF,TGTGCCAGTAGTCCCCAGGAGCTGAACACTGAAGCTTTCTTT
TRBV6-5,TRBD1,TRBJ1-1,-,CASSFGTGPTEAFF,TGTGCCAGCAGTTTCGGGACAGGTCCTACTGAAGCTTTCTTT
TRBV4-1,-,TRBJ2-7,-,CASSQVHLGNRYEQYF,TGCGCCAGCAGCCAAGTGCATTTGGGGAACCGCTACGAGCAGTACTTC
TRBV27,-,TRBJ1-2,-,CASSYGFSYGYTF,TGTGCCAGCAGTTATGGGTTTAGCTATGGCTACACCTTC
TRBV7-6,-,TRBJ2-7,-,CASSLQGTSSYEQYF,TGTGCCAGCAGCCTTCAGGGGACCAGCTCCTACGAGCAGTACTTC
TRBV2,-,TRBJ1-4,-,CASSGGQGSEKLFF,TGTGCCAGCAGTGGTGGGCAGGGTAGCGAAAAACTGTTTTTT
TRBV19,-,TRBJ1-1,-,CASSIHLNTEAFF,TGTGCCAGTAGTATTCACCTGAACACTGAAGCTTTCTTT
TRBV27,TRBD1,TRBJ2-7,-,CASGGQATSYEQYF,TGTGCCAGCGGAGGACAGGCCACCTCCTACGAGCAGTACTTC
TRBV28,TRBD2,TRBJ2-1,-,CASSFDGTSLNEQFF,TGTGCCAGCAGTTTCGACGGGACTAGCTTGAATGAGCAGTTCTTC
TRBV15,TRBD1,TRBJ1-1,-,CATSIGQGATEAFF,TGTGCCACCAGCATAGGGCAGGGGGCCACAGAAGCTTTCTTT
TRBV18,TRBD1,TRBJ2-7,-,CASSPPDRGFSDEQYF,TGTGCCAGCTCACCACCGGACAGGGGGTTTAGCGACGAGCAGTACTTC
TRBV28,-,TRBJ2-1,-,CASRLWGNSYNEQFF,TGTGCCAGCAGACTCTGGGGGAACTCCTACAATGAGCAGTTCTTC
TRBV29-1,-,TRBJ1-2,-,CSVERRGDGYTF,TGCAGCGTTGAGAGGCGGGGAGATGGCTACACCTTC
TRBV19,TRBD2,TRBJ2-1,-,CASSMTSGARDEQFF,TGTGCCAGTAGTATGACTAGCGGGGCCAGAGATGAGCAGTTCTTC
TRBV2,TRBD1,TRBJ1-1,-,CASSGRGAAFF,TGTGCCAGCAGTGGCAGGGGGGCAGCTTTCTTT
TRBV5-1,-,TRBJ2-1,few,CASSGAYNEQFF,TGCGCCAGCAGCGGGGCCTACAATGAGCAGTTCTTC
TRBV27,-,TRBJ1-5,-,CASSLGGVRQPQHF,TGTGCCAGCAGTTTAGGAGGGGTTCGGCAGCCCCAGCATTTT
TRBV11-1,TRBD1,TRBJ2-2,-,CASSPPGQVTGELFF,TGTGCCAGCAGCCCCCCGGGACAGGTTACCGGGGAGCTGTTTTTT
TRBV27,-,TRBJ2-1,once,CASGQSWDEQFF,TGTGCCAGCGGGCAATCTTGGGATGAGCAGTTCTTC
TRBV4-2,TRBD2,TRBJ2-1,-,CASSQDVASGGGNEQFF,TGTGCCAGCAGCCAAGATGTCGCTAGCGGGGGCGGGAATGAGCAGTTCTTC
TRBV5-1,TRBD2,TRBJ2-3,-,CASSLRLTFSGRGDTQYF,TGCGCCAGCAGCTTGAGGTTAACCTTTAGCGGGAGAGGAGATACGCAGTATTTT
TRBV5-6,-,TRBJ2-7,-,CASSAGPLEQYF,TGTGCCAGCAGCGCTGGACCCCTCGAGCAGTACTTC
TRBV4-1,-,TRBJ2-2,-,CASSQEIGRGAGFGELFF,TGCGCCAGCAGCCAAGAAATAGGTCGTGGGGCGGGTTTCGGGGAGCTGTTTTTT
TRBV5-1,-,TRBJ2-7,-,CASSLVGREQYF,TGCGCCAGCAGCTTGGTAGGGCGCGAGCAGTACTTC
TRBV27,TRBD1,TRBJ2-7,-,CASSFQGAYEQYF,TGTGCCAGCAGTTTCCAGGGGGCCTACGAGCAGTACTTC
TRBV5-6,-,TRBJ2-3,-,CASSNPTDTQYF,TGTGCCAGCAGCAATCCCACAGATACGCAGTATTTT
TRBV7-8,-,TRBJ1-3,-,CASSTDQGRGNTIYF,TGTGCCAGCAGCACCGACCAGGGGAGGGGAAACACCATATATTTT
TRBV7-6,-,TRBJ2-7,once,CASSLQGTYEQYF,TGTGCCAGCAGCTTACAAGGGACCTACGAGCAGTACTTC
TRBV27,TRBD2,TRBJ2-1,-,CASSFGLAGEQFF,TGTGCCAGCAGTTTCGGACTAGCGGGTGAGCAGTTCTTC
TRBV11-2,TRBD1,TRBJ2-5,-,CASSLMTGYQETQYF,TGTGCCAGCAGCCTGATGACAGGGTACCAAGAGACCCAGTACTTC
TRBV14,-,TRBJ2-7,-,CASSQEYKNSVQYF,TGTGCCAGCAGCCAGGAATACAAGAATTCGGTGCAGTACTTC
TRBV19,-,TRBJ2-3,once,CASSIDPGWGTDTQYF,TGTGCCAGTAGTATTGACCCGGGATGGGGTACAGATACGCAGTATTTT
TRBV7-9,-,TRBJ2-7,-,CASSLVVYEQYF,TGTGCCAGCAGCTTAGTCGTCTACGAGCAGTACTTC
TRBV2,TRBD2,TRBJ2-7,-,CASSVAGGPGEQYF,TGTGCCAGCAGTGTAGCGGGGGGGCCTGGCGAGCAGTACTTC
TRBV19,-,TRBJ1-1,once,CASTPRGAGRNTEAFF,TGTGCCAGTACCCCGAGAGGGGCAGGACGGAACACTGAAGCTTTCTTT
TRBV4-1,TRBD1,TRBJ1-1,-,CASSQPPGGVGTEAFF,TGCGCCAGCAGCCAACCCCCAGGGGGGGTAGGAACTGAAGCTTTCTTT
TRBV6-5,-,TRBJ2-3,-,CASSYVSGAVDTQYF,TGTGCCAGCAGTTACGTCTCAGGGGCGGTAGATACGCAGTATTTT
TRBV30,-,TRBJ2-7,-,CAWSVGLDYEQYF,TGTGCCTGGAGTGTAGGGCTAGACTACGAGCAGTACTTC
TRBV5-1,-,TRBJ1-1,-,CASSFSPEGPLTQQNTEAFF,TGCGCCAGCAGCTTCAGCCCAGAGGGGCCTCTAACCCAACAGAACACTGAAGCTTTCTTT
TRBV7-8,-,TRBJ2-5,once,CASSLVGKLETQYF,TGTGCCAGCAGCTTAGTAGGGAAGCTAGAGACCCAGTACTTC
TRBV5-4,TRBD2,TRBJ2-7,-,CASSYMGLAEPYEQYF,TGTGCCAGCAGCTACATGGGCCTAGCGGAGCCCTACGAGCAGTACTTC
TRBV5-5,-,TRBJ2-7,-,CASSLSAAGYEQYF,TGTGCCAGCAGCTTGTCGGCAGCCGGCTACGAGCAGTACTTC
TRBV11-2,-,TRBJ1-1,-,CASSLDHIGGNTEAFF,TGTGCCAGCAGCTTAGACCACATTGGGGGGAACACTGAAGCTTTCTTT